Listed here are 10 T cell receptor beta chains from one sample, sequenced in a study of T cell responses to AZD1222 COVID-19 vaccine. Sequencing was performed with immunoSEQ multiplex PCR; in TCRdb, only in-frame clones are kept and a portion is missing. Of roughly 96,000 clones in the sample, over 75% were seen once. Sequences were derived from peripheral blood, sampled on day 0 of AZD1222 vaccination. The source is an adult in good health.

The V call is TRBV29-1, the J call TRBJ2-7; 9 nucleotides agree with TRBD1. The V gene end was trimmed by 1 base and the J gene end by 7 bases; junction bases not matched to a gene: 8. Germline CDR1 SQVTM, CDR2 ANQGSEA. The CDR3 consists of 14 residues. This chain's CDR3 is CSVEGGQGRWEQYF. The CDR3, as DNA: TGCAGCGTTGAAGGGGGACAGGGACGTTGGGAGCAGTACTTC.

The CDR3 is CASSVFIRESDTQYF. CDR3 coding DNA: TGTGCCAGCAGCGTTTTCATACGGGAGTCAGATACGCAGTATTTT. The genes are TRBV7-8 and TRBJ2-3, with D tentatively TRBD2 (6 bases). CDR1 and CDR2 from the germline V gene are SGHVS and FQNEAQ. With 5 bases removed from V and 4 bases from J, the gap between germline ends came to 16 bases. The CDR3 length is 15 residues. Together with reference TRBV7-8 and TRBJ2-3, the CDR3 gives the full variable domain: GAGVSQSPRYKVAKRGQDVALRCDPISGHVSLFWYQQALGQGPEFLTYFQNEAQLDKSGLPSDRFFAERPEGSVSTLKIQRTQQEDSAVYLCASSVFIRESDTQYFGPGTRLTVL.

The chain uses TRBV12-3 or TRBV12-4 and TRBJ2-1, with D tentatively TRBD1 (5 bases). This CDR3 is 13 amino acids long. Between the trimmed V and J ends, which lost 1 base and 6 bases, there was a span of 7 bases. The CDR3 reads CASSLGQGNEQFF. In nucleotides, the CDR3 is TGTGCCAGCAGTTTAGGGCAGGGCAATGAGCAGTTCTTC.

This sequence joins TRBV6-1 and TRBJ2-7; possible D gene TRBD1, 6 bases. V was cut by 3 bases and J by 5 bases, with 23 bases left in between. This CDR3 is built from 17 residues. Per germline, CDR1 MNHNS and CDR2 SASEGT. CDR3 bases: TGTGCCAGCAGTGAGAGTACCGGGACAAAATGGGAAAACGAGCAGTACTTC. Its protein product is CASSESTGTKWENEQYF.

A single count supports this clone. This sequence joins TRBV14 and TRBJ2-5; TRBD2 matches at 13 bases. The V segment lost 4 bases and the J segment 2 bases; nucleotides outside the gene matches: 4. CDR1 and CDR2 from the germline V gene are SGHDN and FVKESK. This CDR3 is 16 amino acids long. This CDR3 reads CASSPLLAGGQETQYF. The CDR3 DNA reads TGTGCCAGCAGCCCCTTACTAGCGGGAGGGCAAGAGACCCAGTACTTC.

CDR3 amino acids: CSVRRDRALQFF. DNA for the CDR3: TGCAGCGTGCGCCGGGACAGGGCCCTTCAGTTCTTC. The chain uses TRBV29-1 and TRBJ2-1, with 9 positions matching TRBD1. V trimming: 6 bases; J trimming: 13 bases; junction bases outside the gene matches: 10. CDR1 and CDR2 (germline): SQVTM, ANQGSEA. The length of the CDR3 is 12 residues.

The chain links TRBV28 to TRBJ2-6, with D tentatively TRBD1 (5 bases). There are 15 residues in the CDR3. The ends were cut back, 7 bases at V and 0 bases at J, with 10 bases in the middle. Per the germline V gene, CDR1 is MDHEN and CDR2 is SYDVKM. The CDR3 nucleotides are TGTGCCAGCACCAACAGGCACTCTGGGGCCAACGTCCTGACTTTC. It yields the protein CASTNRHSGANVLTF.

V usage is TRBV19 and J usage is TRBJ2-7; D is possibly TRBD2 (5 bases). Trimming stripped 2 bases from V and 3 bases from J, with 8 bases between. This CDR3 contains 13 residues. CDR1 and CDR2 (germline): LNHDA, SQIVND (reference sequence). For the CDR3, the DNA is TGTGCCAGTAGTATAAGCGCGGGCTACGAGCAGTACTTC. Translation gives CASSISAGYEQYF.

The rearrangement joins TRBV11-3 to TRBJ2-1; D remains unclear. Germline CDR1 and CDR2: SGHNT and YENEEA. CDR3 length: 13 amino acids. The germline V and J ends were trimmed by 7 bases and 7 bases, with 14 bases remaining between them. The CDR3 coding sequence is TGTGCCAGCAAGCCTAGAACCTCAAATGAGCAGTTCTTC. Translation: CASKPRTSNEQFF.

The chain is built from TRBV28 and TRBJ1-2; D unclear. Deletions cut 1 base from V and 8 bases from J, with 11 bases between. This CDR3 is 13 amino acids long. Germline V gives CDR1 MDHEN, CDR2 SYDVKM. CDR3 residues: CASSLFSAPGYTF. CDR3 DNA: TGTGCCAGCAGTTTATTCTCAGCGCCCGGCTACACCTTC.